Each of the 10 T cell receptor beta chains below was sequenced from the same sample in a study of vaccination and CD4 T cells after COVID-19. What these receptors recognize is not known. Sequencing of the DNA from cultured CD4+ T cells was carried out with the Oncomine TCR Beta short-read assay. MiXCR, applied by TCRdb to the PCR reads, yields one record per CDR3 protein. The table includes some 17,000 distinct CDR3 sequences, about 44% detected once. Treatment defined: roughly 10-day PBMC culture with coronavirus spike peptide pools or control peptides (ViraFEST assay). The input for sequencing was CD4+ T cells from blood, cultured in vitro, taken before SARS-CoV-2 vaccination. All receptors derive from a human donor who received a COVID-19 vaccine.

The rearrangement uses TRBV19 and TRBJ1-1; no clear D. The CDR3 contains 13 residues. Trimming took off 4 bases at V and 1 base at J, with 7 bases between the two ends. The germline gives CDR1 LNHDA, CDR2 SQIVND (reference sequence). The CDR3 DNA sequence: TGTGCCAGTAGTAATACAGCGAACACTGAAGCTTTCTTT. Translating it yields CASSNTANTEAFF.

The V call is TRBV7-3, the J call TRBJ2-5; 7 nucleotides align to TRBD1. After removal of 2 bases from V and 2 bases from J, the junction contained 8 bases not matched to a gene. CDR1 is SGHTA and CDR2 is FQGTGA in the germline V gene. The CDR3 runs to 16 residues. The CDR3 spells CASSLVHGTVQETQYF. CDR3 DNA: TGTGCCAGCAGCTTAGTACACGGGACAGTACAAGAGACCCAGTACTTC.

The CDR3, as DNA: TGTGCCAGCAGCACTAGCCTGACAGCGAGCTCCTATAATTCACCCCTCCACTTT. Translating gives CASSTSLTASSYNSPLHF. V is TRBV6-1 and J is TRBJ1-6; a weak D match, TRBD1 (5 bases). Germline lookup yields CDR1 MNHNS and CDR2 SASEGT. Deletions cut 6 bases from V and 0 bases from J, with 18 bases between. This CDR3 comprises 18 residues.

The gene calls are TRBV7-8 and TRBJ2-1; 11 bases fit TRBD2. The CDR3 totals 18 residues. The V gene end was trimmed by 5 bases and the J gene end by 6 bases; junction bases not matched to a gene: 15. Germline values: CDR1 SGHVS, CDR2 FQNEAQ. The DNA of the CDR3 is TGTGCCAGCAGCCCTCAAACTAGCGGGGGCCACGGGGCCAATGAGCAGTTCTTC. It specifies CASSPQTSGGHGANEQFF.

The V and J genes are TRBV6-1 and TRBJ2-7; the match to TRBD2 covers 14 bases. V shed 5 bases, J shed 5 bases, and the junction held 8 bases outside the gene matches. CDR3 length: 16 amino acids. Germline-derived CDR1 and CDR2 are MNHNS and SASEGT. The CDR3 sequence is CASSTRLAGGYNEQYF. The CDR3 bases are TGTGCCAGCAGTACCCGACTAGCGGGGGGGTACAACGAGCAGTACTTC.

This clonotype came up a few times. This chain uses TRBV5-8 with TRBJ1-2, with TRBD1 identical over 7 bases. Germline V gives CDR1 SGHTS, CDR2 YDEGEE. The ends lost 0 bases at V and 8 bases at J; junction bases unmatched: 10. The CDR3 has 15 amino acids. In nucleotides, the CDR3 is TGTGCCAGCAGCTTGGGGGCGGACAGGTACGCCGGCTACACCTTC. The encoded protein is CASSLGADRYAGYTF.

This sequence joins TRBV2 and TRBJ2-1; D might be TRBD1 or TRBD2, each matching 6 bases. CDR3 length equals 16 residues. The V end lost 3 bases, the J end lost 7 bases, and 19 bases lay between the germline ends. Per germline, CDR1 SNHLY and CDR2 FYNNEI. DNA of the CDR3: TGTGCCAGCAGTGACATAGGAAGGGGGGCGCTGAATGAGCAGTTCTTC. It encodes CASSDIGRGALNEQFF.

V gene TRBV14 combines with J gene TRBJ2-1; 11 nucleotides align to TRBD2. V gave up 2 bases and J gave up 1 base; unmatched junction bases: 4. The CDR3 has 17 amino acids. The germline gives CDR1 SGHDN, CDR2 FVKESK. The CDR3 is CASSQTTSGVSYNEQFF. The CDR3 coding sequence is TGTGCCAGCAGCCAAACGACTAGCGGGGTTTCCTACAATGAGCAGTTCTTC. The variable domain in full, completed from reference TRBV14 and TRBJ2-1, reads EAGVTQFPSHSVIEKGQTVTLRCDPISGHDNLYWYRRVMGKEIKFLLHFVKESKQDESGMPNNRFLAERTGGTYSTLKVQPAELEDSGVYFCASSQTTSGVSYNEQFFGPGTRLTVL.

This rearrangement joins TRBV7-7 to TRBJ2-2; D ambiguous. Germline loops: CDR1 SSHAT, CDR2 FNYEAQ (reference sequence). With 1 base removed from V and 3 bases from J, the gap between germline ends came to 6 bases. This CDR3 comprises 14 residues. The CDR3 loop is CASSLGVHTGELFF. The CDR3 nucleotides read TGTGCCAGCAGCTTAGGGGTGCACACCGGGGAGCTGTTTTTT.

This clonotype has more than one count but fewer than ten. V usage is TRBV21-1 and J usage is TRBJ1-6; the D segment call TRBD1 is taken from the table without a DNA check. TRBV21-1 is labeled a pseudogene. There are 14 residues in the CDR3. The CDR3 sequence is CASSKAPDRVPLHF. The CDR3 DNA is TGTGCCAGCAGCAAAGCTCCCGACAGGGTTCCCCTCCACTTT.